These T cell receptor beta chains were read from a single sample in a study of blood T cell repertoires in COVID-19. Clones were read by immunoSEQ multiplex PCR, and TCRdb kept only the in-frame ones, dropping some. The profile shows 180,000 or so clones, roughly 85% of them singletons. Sequenced sample: peripheral blood. These TCRs come from a man between 60 and 75 years old with acute or convalescent COVID-19. The CDR3 runs from the conserved cysteine through the conserved F or W. Fields, in order: V gene, clone size, J gene, CDR3 length, D gene, CDR3 protein, CDR3 DNA. D genes are given only for firm matches. Size values are once, few and many counts, or a class for expanded clones, and some rows have none.

V gene: TRBV10-3; clone size: NA; J gene: TRBJ2-1; CDR3 length: 14; D gene: TRBD1; CDR3 protein: CAISPGQNNNEQFF; CDR3 DNA: TGTGCCATCAGCCCGGGACAGAATAACAATGAGCAGTTCTTC
V gene: TRBV2; clone size: NA; J gene: TRBJ2-7; CDR3 length: 15; D gene: TRBD1; CDR3 protein: CASSERAGGSYEQYF; CDR3 DNA: TGTGCCAGCAGTGAAAGGGCAGGGGGATCCTACGAGCAGTACTTC
V gene: TRBV6-6; clone size: NA; J gene: TRBJ2-2; CDR3 length: 13; D gene: NA; CDR3 protein: CASSFSVTGELFF; CDR3 DNA: TGTGCCAGCAGTTTTAGCGTCACCGGGGAGCTGTTTTTT
V gene: TRBV6-2/TRBV6-3; clone size: NA; J gene: TRBJ1-3; CDR3 length: 12; D gene: NA; CDR3 protein: CASSNSGNTIYF; CDR3 DNA: TGTGCCAGCAGTAACAGCGGAAACACCATATATTTT
V gene: TRBV4-2; clone size: NA; J gene: TRBJ2-3; CDR3 length: 17; D gene: TRBD2; CDR3 protein: CASSQSPLAGGADTQYF; CDR3 DNA: TGTGCCAGCAGTCAATCTCCCCTAGCGGGAGGGGCAGATACGCAGTATTTT
V gene: TRBV7-2; clone size: NA; J gene: TRBJ1-5; CDR3 length: 13; D gene: NA; CDR3 protein: CASSSRGGQPQHF; CDR3 DNA: TGTGCCAGCAGCTCCAGGGGAGGGCAGCCCCAGCATTTT
V gene: TRBV20-1; clone size: NA; J gene: TRBJ1-1; CDR3 length: 11; D gene: NA; CDR3 protein: CSAERNTEAFF; CDR3 DNA: TGCAGTGCTGAGAGGAACACTGAAGCTTTCTTT
V gene: TRBV12-3/TRBV12-4; clone size: NA; J gene: TRBJ1-6; CDR3 length: 13; D gene: NA; CDR3 protein: CASSTELNSPLHF; CDR3 DNA: TGTGCCAGCAGTACAGAGCTTAATTCACCCCTCCACTTT
V gene: TRBV28; clone size: NA; J gene: TRBJ1-2; CDR3 length: 13; D gene: TRBD1; CDR3 protein: CASSQDRVYGYTF; CDR3 DNA: TGTGCCAGCAGCCAGGACAGGGTCTATGGCTACACCTTC
V gene: TRBV29-1; clone size: NA; J gene: TRBJ2-1; CDR3 length: 13; D gene: TRBD2; CDR3 protein: CSVSTSGRAQEFF; CDR3 DNA: TGCAGCGTTTCGACTAGCGGGAGGGCTCAGGAGTTCTTC
V gene: TRBV5-1; clone size: NA; J gene: TRBJ2-1; CDR3 length: 16; D gene: TRBD2; CDR3 protein: CASSLEASGDFNEQFF; CDR3 DNA: TGCGCCAGCAGCTTGGAAGCTAGCGGGGATTTCAATGAGCAGTTCTTC
V gene: TRBV5-6; clone size: once; J gene: TRBJ1-2; CDR3 length: 15; D gene: NA; CDR3 protein: CASSLVIYGTNGYTF; CDR3 DNA: TGTGCCAGCAGCTTGGTGATATACGGTACGAATGGCTACACCTTC
V gene: TRBV2; clone size: NA; J gene: TRBJ2-1; CDR3 length: 14; D gene: NA; CDR3 protein: CASRDMDSYNEQFF; CDR3 DNA: TGTGCCAGCAGAGATATGGACAGCTACAATGAGCAGTTCTTC
V gene: TRBV5-4; clone size: NA; J gene: TRBJ1-2; CDR3 length: 15; D gene: NA; CDR3 protein: CASSLALGAVYGYTF; CDR3 DNA: TGTGCCAGCAGCTTGGCGCTTGGGGCAGTCTATGGCTACACCTTC
V gene: TRBV9; clone size: once; J gene: TRBJ2-1; CDR3 length: 17; D gene: TRBD2; CDR3 protein: CASSVAGSGRVDNEQFF; CDR3 DNA: TGTGCCAGCAGCGTAGCGGGTAGCGGGAGAGTTGACAATGAGCAGTTCTTC
V gene: TRBV28; clone size: NA; J gene: TRBJ1-2; CDR3 length: 12; D gene: NA; CDR3 protein: CASGRANYGYTF; CDR3 DNA: TGTGCCAGCGGCAGGGCTAACTATGGCTACACCTTC
V gene: TRBV27; clone size: NA; J gene: TRBJ1-2; CDR3 length: 13; D gene: NA; CDR3 protein: CASSQTGDYGYTF; CDR3 DNA: TGTGCCAGCAGTCAGACAGGCGACTATGGCTACACCTTC
V gene: TRBV5-6; clone size: few; J gene: TRBJ1-1; CDR3 length: 14; D gene: NA; CDR3 protein: CASSSDRRGTEAFF; CDR3 DNA: TGTGCCAGCAGCTCGGACAGAAGGGGCACTGAAGCTTTCTTT